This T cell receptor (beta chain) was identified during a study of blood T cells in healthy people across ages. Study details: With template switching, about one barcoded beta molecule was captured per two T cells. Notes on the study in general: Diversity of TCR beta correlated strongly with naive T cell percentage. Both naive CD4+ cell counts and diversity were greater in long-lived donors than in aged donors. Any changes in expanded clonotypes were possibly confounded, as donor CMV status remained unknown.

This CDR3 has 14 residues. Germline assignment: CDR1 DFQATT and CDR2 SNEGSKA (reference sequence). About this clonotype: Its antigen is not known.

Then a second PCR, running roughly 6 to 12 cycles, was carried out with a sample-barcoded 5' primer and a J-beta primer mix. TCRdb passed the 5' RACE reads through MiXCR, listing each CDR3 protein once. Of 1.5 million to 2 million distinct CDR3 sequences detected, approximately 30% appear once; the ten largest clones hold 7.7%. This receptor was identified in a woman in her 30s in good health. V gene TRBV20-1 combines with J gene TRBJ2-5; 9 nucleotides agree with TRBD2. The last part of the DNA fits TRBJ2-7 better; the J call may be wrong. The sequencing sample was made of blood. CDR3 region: CSASRGGRDDEQYF. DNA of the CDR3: TGCAGTGCTAGTCGCGGCGGGAGGGACGACGAGCAGTACTTC.